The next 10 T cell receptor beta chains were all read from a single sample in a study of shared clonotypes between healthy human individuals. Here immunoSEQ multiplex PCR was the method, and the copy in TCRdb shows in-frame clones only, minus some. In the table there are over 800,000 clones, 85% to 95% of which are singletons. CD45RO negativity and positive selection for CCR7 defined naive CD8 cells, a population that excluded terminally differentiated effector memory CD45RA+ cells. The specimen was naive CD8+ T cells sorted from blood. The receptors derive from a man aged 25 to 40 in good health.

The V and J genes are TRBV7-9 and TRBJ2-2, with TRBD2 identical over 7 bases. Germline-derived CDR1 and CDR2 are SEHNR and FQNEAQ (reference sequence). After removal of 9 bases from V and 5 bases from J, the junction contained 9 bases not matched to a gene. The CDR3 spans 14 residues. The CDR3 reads CARPPASGTGELFF. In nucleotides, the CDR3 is TGTGCCAGACCCCCGGCTAGCGGAACCGGGGAGCTGTTTTTT.

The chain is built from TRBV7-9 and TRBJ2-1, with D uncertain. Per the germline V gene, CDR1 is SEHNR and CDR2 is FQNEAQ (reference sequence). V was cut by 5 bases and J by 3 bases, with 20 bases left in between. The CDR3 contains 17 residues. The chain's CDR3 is CASSPRPGLPFYNEQFF. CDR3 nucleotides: TGTGCCAGCAGCCCTAGACCAGGCTTACCTTTCTACAATGAGCAGTTCTTC.

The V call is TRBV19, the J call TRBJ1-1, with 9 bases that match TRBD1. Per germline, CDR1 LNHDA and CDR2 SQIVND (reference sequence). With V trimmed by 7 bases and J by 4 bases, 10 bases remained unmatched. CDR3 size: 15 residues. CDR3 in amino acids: CASTVWGGQGTEAFF. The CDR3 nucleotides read TGTGCCAGTACCGTGTGGGGGGGACAGGGCACTGAAGCTTTCTTT.

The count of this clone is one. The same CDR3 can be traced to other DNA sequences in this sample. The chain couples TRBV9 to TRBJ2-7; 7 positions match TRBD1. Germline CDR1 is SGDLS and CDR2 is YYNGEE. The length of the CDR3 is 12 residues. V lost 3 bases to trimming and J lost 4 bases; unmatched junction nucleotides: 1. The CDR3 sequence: CASSGQGYEQYF. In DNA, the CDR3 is TGTGCCAGCAGCGGACAGGGATACGAGCAGTACTTC.

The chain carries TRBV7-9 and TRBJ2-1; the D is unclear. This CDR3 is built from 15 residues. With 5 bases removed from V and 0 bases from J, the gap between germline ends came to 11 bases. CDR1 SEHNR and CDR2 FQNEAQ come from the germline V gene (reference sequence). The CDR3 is CASSPKTRSYNEQFF. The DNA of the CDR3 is TGTGCCAGCAGCCCTAAGACACGCTCCTACAATGAGCAGTTCTTC.

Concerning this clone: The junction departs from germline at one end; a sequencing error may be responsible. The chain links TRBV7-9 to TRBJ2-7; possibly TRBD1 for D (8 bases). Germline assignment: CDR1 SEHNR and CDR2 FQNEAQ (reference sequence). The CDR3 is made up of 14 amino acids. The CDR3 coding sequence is TGTGCCAGCAGCCTAGCGGACAGGGCCTACGAGCAGTACTTC. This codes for CASSLADRAYEQYF.

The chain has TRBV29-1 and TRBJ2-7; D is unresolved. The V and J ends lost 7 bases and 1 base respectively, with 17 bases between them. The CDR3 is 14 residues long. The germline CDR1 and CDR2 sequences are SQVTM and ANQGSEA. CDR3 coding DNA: TGCAGCGCCGGCGGCCAGGAGCTATCCTACGAGCAGTACTTC. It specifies CSAGGQELSYEQYF.

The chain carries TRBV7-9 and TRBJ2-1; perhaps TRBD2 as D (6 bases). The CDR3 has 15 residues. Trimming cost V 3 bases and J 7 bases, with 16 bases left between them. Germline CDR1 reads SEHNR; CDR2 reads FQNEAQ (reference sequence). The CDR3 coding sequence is TGTGCCAGCAGCTTGTTAGCGGAAGGGAGGAATGAGCAGTTCTTC. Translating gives CASSLLAEGRNEQFF.

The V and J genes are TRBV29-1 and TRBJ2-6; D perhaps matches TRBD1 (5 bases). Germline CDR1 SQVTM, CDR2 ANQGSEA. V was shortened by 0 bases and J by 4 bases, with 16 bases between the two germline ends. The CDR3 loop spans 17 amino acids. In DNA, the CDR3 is TGCAGCGTTGAAGATCCCGTTTCCTGGGGCGGGGCCAACGTCCTGACTTTC. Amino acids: CSVEDPVSWGGANVLTF.

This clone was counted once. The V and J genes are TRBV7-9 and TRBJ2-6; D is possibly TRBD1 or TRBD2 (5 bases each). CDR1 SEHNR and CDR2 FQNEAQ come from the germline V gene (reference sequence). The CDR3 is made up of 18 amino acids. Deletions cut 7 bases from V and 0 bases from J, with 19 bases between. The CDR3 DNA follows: TGTGCCAGCACCGACTTCGGGGCGGCCAGCTCTGGGGCCAACGTCCTGACTTTC. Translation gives CASTDFGAASSGANVLTF.